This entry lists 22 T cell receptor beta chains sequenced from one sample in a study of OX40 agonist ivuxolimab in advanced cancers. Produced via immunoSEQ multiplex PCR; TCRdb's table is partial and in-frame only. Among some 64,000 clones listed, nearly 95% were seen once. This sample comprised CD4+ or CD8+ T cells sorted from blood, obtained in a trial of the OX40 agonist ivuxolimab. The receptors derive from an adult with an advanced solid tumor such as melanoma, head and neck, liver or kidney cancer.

In nucleotides, the CDR3 is TGCAGCGTTTATGACTACTCCTACGAGCAGTACTTC. Encoded protein: CSVYDYSYEQYF. The V call is TRBV29-1, the J call TRBJ2-7; tentative D call: TRBD2 (5 bases). With 5 bases removed from V and 0 bases from J, the gap between germline ends came to 8 bases. The CDR3 has 12 residues. Looked up from germline, CDR1 is SQVTM and CDR2 is ANQGSEA.

The CDR3 loop reads CASSLGTSYEQYF. The CDR3 region has the DNA TGTGCCAGCAGTTTAGGGACAAGCTACGAGCAGTACTTC. The chain joins TRBV27 to TRBJ2-7, with D perhaps TRBD1 (6 bases). Trimming took 2 bases from V and 3 from J, leaving 8 bases between them. From germline, CDR1 is MNHEY and CDR2 SMNVEV (reference sequence). CDR3 length: 13 residues.

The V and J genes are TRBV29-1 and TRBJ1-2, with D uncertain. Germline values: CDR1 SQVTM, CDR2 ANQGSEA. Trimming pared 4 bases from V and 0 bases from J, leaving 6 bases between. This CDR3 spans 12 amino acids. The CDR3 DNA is TGCAGCGTTGTTGTCTCTAACTATGGCTACACCTTC. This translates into CSVVVSNYGYTF.

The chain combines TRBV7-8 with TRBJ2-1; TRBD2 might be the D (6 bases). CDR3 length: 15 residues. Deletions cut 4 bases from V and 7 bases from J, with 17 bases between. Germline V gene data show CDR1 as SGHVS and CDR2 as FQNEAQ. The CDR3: CASSSPGLSQNEQFF. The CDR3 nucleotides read TGTGCCAGCAGCTCGCCGGGACTTAGTCAAAATGAGCAGTTCTTC.

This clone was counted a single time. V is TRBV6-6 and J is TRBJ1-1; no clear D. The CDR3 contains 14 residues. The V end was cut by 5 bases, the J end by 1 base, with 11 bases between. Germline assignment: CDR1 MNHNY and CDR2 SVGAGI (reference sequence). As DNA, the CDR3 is TGTGCCAGCAGTCGACCCGGAGGGAACACTGAAGCTTTCTTT. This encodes CASSRPGGNTEAFF.

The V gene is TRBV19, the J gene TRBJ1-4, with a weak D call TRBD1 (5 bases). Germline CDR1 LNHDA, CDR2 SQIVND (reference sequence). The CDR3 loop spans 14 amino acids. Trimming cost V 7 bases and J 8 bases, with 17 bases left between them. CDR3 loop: CASKPPGTLEKLFF. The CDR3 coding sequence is TGTGCCAGTAAACCCCCCGGGACTCTGGAAAAACTGTTTTTT.

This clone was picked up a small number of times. The DNA of the CDR3 is TGCGCCAGCAGCCCCCCTGGGGGGTCCACAGATACGCAGTATTTT. Translating it yields CASSPPGGSTDTQYF. The gene calls are TRBV4-1 and TRBJ2-3; TRBD2 is a possible D gene (6 bases). The CDR3 runs 15 residues. The germline V gene has CDR1 MGHRA and CDR2 YSYEKL. The V end was cut by 4 bases, the J end by 2 bases, with 13 bases between.

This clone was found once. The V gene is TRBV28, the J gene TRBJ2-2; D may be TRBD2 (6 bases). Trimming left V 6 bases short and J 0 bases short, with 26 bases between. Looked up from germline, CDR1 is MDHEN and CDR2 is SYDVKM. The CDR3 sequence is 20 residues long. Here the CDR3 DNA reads TGTGCCAGCAGCACCGCCGGGACGGCGGGACTCCCTGCGAACACCGGGGAGCTGTTTTTT. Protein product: CASSTAGTAGLPANTGELFF.

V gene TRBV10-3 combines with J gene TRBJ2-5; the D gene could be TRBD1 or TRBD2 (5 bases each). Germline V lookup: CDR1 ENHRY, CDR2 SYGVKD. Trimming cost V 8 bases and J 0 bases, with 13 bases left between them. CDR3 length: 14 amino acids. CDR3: CAIGPGPYQETQYF. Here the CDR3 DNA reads TGTGCCATCGGCCCGGGACCTTACCAAGAGACCCAGTACTTC.

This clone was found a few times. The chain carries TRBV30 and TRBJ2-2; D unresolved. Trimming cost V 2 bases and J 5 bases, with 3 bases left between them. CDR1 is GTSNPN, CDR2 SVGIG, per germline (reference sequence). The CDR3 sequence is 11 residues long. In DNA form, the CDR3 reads TGTGCCTGGAGTTTGACCGGGGAGCTGTTTTTT. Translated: CAWSLTGELFF.

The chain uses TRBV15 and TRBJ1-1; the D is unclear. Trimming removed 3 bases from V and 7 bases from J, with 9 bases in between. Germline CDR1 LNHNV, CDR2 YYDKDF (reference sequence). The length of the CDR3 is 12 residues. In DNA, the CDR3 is TGTGCCACCAGCAGTGTAGGTCTTGAAGCTTTCTTT. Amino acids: CATSSVGLEAFF.

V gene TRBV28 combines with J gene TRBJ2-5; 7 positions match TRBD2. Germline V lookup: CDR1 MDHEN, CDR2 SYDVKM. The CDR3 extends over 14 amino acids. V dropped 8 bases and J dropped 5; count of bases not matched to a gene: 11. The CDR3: CASQLGAGDETQYF. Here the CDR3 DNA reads TGTGCCAGCCAGCTAGGGGCGGGAGACGAGACCCAGTACTTC.

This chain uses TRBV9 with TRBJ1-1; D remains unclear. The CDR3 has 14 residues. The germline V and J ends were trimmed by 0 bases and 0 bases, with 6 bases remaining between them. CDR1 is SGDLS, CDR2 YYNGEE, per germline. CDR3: CASSVGQLNTEAFF. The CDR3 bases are TGTGCCAGCAGCGTAGGGCAGTTGAACACTGAAGCTTTCTTT.

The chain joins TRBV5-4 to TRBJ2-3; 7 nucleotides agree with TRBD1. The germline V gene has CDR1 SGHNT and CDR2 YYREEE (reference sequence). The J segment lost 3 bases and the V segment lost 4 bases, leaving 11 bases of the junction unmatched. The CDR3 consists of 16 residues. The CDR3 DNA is TGTGCCAGCAGCCCGACGGGACGCAGGGGGACAGATACGCAGTATTTT. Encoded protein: CASSPTGRRGTDTQYF.

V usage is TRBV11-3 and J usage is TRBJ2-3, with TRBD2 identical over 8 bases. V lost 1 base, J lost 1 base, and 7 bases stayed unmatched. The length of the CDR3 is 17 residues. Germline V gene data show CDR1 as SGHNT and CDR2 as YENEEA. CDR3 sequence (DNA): TGTGCCAGCAGCTTAGGGATAGCGGGAAGGGGCACAGATACGCAGTATTTT. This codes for CASSLGIAGRGTDTQYF.

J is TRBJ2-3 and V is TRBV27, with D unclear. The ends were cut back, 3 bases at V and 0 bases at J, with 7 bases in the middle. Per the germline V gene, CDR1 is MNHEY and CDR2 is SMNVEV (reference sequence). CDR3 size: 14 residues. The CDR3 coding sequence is TGTGCCAGCAGTTTCTGGCGAAGCACAGATACGCAGTATTTT. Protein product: CASSFWRSTDTQYF.

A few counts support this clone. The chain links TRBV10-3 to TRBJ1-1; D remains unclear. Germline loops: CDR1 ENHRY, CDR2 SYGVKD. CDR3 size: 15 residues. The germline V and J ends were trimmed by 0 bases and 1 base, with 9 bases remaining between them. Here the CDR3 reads CAISESPKGNTEAFF. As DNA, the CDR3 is TGTGCCATCAGTGAGTCACCGAAGGGGAACACTGAAGCTTTCTTT.

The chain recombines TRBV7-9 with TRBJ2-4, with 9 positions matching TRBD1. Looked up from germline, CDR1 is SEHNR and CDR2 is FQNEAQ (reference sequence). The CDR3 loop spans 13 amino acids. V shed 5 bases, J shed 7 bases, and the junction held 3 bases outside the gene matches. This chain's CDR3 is CASSAGTGNIQYF. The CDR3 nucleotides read TGTGCCAGCAGCGCTGGGACAGGGAACATTCAGTACTTC. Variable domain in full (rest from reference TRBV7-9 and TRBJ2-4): DTGVSQNPRHKITKRGQNVTFRCDPISEHNRLYWYRQTLGQGPEFLTYFQNEAQLEKSRLLSDRFSAERPKGSFSTLEIQRTEQGDSAMYLCASSAGTGNIQYFGAGTRLSVL.

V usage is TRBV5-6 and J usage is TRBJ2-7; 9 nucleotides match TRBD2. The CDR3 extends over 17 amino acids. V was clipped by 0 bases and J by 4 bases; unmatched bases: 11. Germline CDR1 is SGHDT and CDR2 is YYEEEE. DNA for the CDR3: TGTGCCAGCAGCTTGGGGGTTACCCTAGCGGGAAGGTACGAGCAGTACTTC. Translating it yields CASSLGVTLAGRYEQYF.

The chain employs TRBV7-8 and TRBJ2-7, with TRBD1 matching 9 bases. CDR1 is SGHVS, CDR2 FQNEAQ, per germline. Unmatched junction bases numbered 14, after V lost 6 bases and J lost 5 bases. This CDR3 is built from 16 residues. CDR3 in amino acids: CASSQTPGQGLNEQYF. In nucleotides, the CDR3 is TGTGCCAGCAGTCAAACTCCGGGACAGGGATTAAACGAGCAGTACTTC.

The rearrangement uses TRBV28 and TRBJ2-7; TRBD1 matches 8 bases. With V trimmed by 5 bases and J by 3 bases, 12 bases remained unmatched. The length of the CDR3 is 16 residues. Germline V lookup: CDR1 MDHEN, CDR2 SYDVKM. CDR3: CASSPIWTGLNYEQYF. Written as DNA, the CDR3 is TGTGCCAGCAGTCCGATCTGGACAGGGCTGAACTACGAGCAGTACTTC.

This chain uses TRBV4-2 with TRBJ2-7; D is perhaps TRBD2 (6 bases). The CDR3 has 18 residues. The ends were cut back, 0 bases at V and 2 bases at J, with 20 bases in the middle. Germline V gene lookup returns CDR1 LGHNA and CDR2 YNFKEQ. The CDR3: CASSQEGEPGVTTYEQYF. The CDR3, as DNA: TGTGCCAGCAGCCAAGAGGGCGAACCGGGGGTTACAACCTACGAGCAGTACTTC.